This entry lists 21 T cell receptor beta chains sequenced from one sample in a study of T cell responses to AZD1222 COVID-19 vaccine (dated by TCRdb to about 2021). The meaning of the sample's time point label: baseline before first vaccination. Libraries were made using the immunoSEQ multiplex PCR assay. In its TCRdb copy, this immuneACCESS table keeps in-frame sequences only and misses some clones. Where compared with another copy, unresolved V genes explain less than half of these, and the others have no known cause. The sample records more than 100,000 clones, 80% to 90% of which are singletons. 2.4% of the sample is in the top ten clones. The sample here was peripheral blood, taken on day 0 of AZD1222 vaccination. These receptors were taken from an adult in good health.

This sequence joins TRBV14 and TRBJ2-5; D possibly uses TRBD1 or TRBD2 (6 bases each). The CDR3 length is 15 residues. V shed 0 bases and J shed 4 bases, with 12 bases lying between them. Germline V gene data show CDR1 as SGHDN and CDR2 as FVKESK. The CDR3 region is CASSQDEGGRETQYF. CDR3 nucleotide sequence: TGTGCCAGCAGCCAAGACGAGGGGGGCCGAGAGACCCAGTACTTC.

The chain joins TRBV7-8 to TRBJ2-7, with TRBD1 matching 7 bases. There are 17 residues in the CDR3. V dropped 1 base and J dropped 1; count of bases not matched to a gene: 10. CDR1 and CDR2 (germline): SGHVS, FQNEAQ. The CDR3 reads CASSLGVTGVSSYEQYF. CDR3 sequence (DNA): TGTGCCAGCAGCTTAGGAGTCACAGGGGTATCGTCCTACGAGCAGTACTTC.

This clone was detected only once. The chain carries TRBV7-2 and TRBJ2-1; D is unresolved. The ends were cut back, 0 bases at V and 9 bases at J, with 12 bases in the middle. Per the germline V gene, CDR1 is SGHTA and CDR2 is FQGNSA. CDR3 length equals 14 residues. Written as DNA, the CDR3 is TGTGCCAGCAGCTTAGCAGGTCGAATCGGTGAGCAGTTCTTC. This codes for CASSLAGRIGEQFF.

The genes are TRBV21-1 and TRBJ2-1. TRBV21-1 is classified as a pseudogene. This CDR3 contains 17 residues. The CDR3: CASSPGGAASSYNEQFF. The CDR3 DNA is TGTGCCAGCAGCCCAGGGGGGGCGGCCAGCTCCTACAATGAGCAGTTCTTC.

V usage is TRBV2 and J usage is TRBJ2-7, with 10 bases aligning to TRBD2. Germline CDR1 is SNHLY and CDR2 is FYNNEI. V shed 6 bases, J shed 0 bases, and the junction held 2 bases outside the gene matches. CDR3 length: 14 residues. In nucleotides, the CDR3 is TGTGCCAGCAGAAGCGGGGGGGACTCCTACGAGCAGTACTTC. This codes for CASRSGGDSYEQYF.

The genes are TRBV7-9 and TRBJ2-1; D is uncertain. The CDR3 is 11 residues long. CDR1 is SEHNR, CDR2 FQNEAQ, per germline (reference sequence). V dropped 4 bases and J dropped 8 bases, with 6 bases sitting between them. CDR3 loop: CASSSSYEQFF. The CDR3 region has the DNA TGTGCCAGCAGCTCGTCGTATGAGCAGTTCTTC.

This clone appeared once. This chain links TRBV16 with TRBJ1-2, with D hard to call. CDR1 KGHSY and CDR2 FQNENV come from the germline V gene. V was cut by 1 base and J by 4 bases, with 10 bases left in between. The CDR3 length is 14 residues. The CDR3 nucleotides read TGTGCCAGCAGCCAATTACAAGGCGGCTATGGCTACACCTTC. Translation: CASSQLQGGYGYTF.

This chain joins TRBV6-5 and TRBJ1-5, with a possible D match to TRBD1 (5 bases). Germline V lookup: CDR1 MNHEY, CDR2 SVGAGI. The CDR3 contains 14 residues. The ends were cut back, 7 bases at V and 0 bases at J, with 10 bases in the middle. CDR3 nucleotides: TGTGCCAGCACCGAAGGGGCTAGCAATCAGCCCCAGCATTTT. It translates to CASTEGASNQPQHF.

The V and J genes are TRBV7-9 and TRBJ2-1, with no clear D. This CDR3 region has 14 residues. The V end was cut by 4 bases, the J end by 10 bases, with 17 bases between. CDR1 and CDR2 from the germline V gene are SEHNR and FQNEAQ (reference sequence). This chain's CDR3 is CASSSSFSLGEQFF. As DNA, the CDR3 is TGTGCCAGCAGCTCATCTTTTTCCCTCGGAGAGCAGTTCTTC. Filled out from reference TRBV7-9 and TRBJ2-1, the complete variable domain reads DTGVSQNPRHKITKRGQNVTFRCDPISEHNRLYWYRQTLGQGPEFLTYFQNEAQLEKSRLLSDRFSAERPKGSFSTLEIQRTEQGDSAMYLCASSSSFSLGEQFFGPGTRLTVL.

This chain links TRBV30 with TRBJ1-2; no reliable D call. Trimming stripped 5 bases from V and 3 bases from J, with 16 bases between. The length of the CDR3 is 14 residues. Germline lookup yields CDR1 GTSNPN and CDR2 SVGIG (reference sequence). Written as DNA, the CDR3 is TGTGCCTGGGGCCGGCAACTCGGGGACTATGGCTACACCTTC. Protein sequence: CAWGRQLGDYGYTF.

This clone was counted a few times. The V and J genes are TRBV28 and TRBJ1-5, with D possibly being TRBD1 (6 bases). Germline assignment: CDR1 MDHEN and CDR2 SYDVKM. The CDR3 contains 16 residues. Trimming shortened V by 5 bases and J by 1 base, and 15 bases separated the two germline ends. The CDR3 DNA sequence: TGTGCCAGCAGTCCCCCGCCCGGACAGAGCAATCAGCCCCAGCATTTT. Amino acid sequence: CASSPPPGQSNQPQHF.

The chain links TRBV30 to TRBJ2-1, with D perhaps TRBD2 (5 bases). Germline lookup yields CDR1 GTSNPN and CDR2 SVGIG (reference sequence). Trimming pared 5 bases from V and 0 bases from J, leaving 11 bases between. CDR3 length equals 14 residues. The DNA for the CDR3 is TGTGCCTGGTACCTTCGGGGCTCCTACAATGAGCAGTTCTTC. Residues: CAWYLRGSYNEQFF.

The V gene is TRBV29-1, the J gene TRBJ1-3; D might be TRBD1 (5 bases). V dropped 4 bases and J dropped 0 bases, with 10 bases sitting between them. This CDR3 is built from 14 residues. Per germline, CDR1 SQVTM and CDR2 ANQGSEA. The CDR3: CSVATVFSGNTIYF. The CDR3 DNA is TGCAGCGTTGCGACAGTTTTCTCTGGAAACACCATATATTTT.

The J gene is TRBJ1-3, the V gene TRBV29-1; D is ambiguous. The germline V gene has CDR1 SQVTM and CDR2 ANQGSEA. CDR3 length equals 14 residues. V lost 7 bases and J 4 bases, leaving 17 bases between the germline ends. The CDR3 DNA reads as TGCAGCGCCACCAGAGGGAGGAACGGAAACACCATATATTTT. Residues: CSATRGRNGNTIYF.

The chain links TRBV28 to TRBJ1-1; TRBD1 might be the D (6 bases). The CDR3 extends over 13 amino acids. V was pared by 8 bases and J by 2 bases, with 12 bases between. Germline V gene lookup returns CDR1 MDHEN and CDR2 SYDVKM. DNA for the CDR3: TGTGCCAGCCTCACCGGGGGCAACACTGAAGCTTTCTTT. The encoded protein is CASLTGGNTEAFF.

The V gene is TRBV12-3 or TRBV12-4, the J gene TRBJ1-1, with unresolved D. Deletions cut 8 bases from V and 4 bases from J, with 11 bases between. The CDR3 has 12 residues. CDR3 loop: CASGIFVTEAFF. The CDR3 DNA is TGTGCCAGCGGGATTTTCGTCACTGAAGCTTTCTTT.

V and J are TRBV7-9 and TRBJ1-2; no clear D gene. Germline-derived CDR1 and CDR2 are SEHNR and FQNEAQ (reference sequence). The V and J ends lost 5 bases and 5 bases respectively, with 12 bases between them. This CDR3 has 13 residues. CDR3 residues: CASSLSSVYGYTF. CDR3 DNA: TGTGCCAGCAGCCTTTCGAGCGTTTATGGCTACACCTTC.

The rearrangement uses TRBV7-9 and TRBJ1-2; the D is unclear. V was shortened by 6 bases and J by 5 bases, with 10 bases between the two germline ends. Germline V gene sequence: CDR1 SEHNR, CDR2 FQNEAQ (reference sequence). The CDR3 spans 12 residues. CDR3 protein: CASRDGLYGYTF. DNA for the CDR3: TGTGCCAGCAGGGACGGACTTTATGGCTACACCTTC.

J is TRBJ1-1 and V is TRBV9, with D hard to call. The V end lost 0 bases, the J end lost 2 bases, and 8 bases lay between the germline ends. CDR1 and CDR2 from the germline V gene are SGDLS and YYNGEE. The CDR3 contains 14 residues. The CDR3 nucleotides are TGTGCCAGCAGCGTAGTGGGCAGCAACACTGAAGCTTTCTTT. Translated: CASSVVGSNTEAFF.

This chain links TRBV7-9 with TRBJ2-1; D unclear. The germline CDR1 and CDR2 sequences are SEHNR and FQNEAQ (reference sequence). The germline V and J ends were trimmed by 2 bases and 6 bases, with 17 bases remaining between them. The CDR3 contains 16 residues. The CDR3 protein is CASSLQPPFGINEQFF. Written as DNA, the CDR3 is TGTGCCAGCAGCTTACAACCGCCGTTCGGTATCAATGAGCAGTTCTTC.

This chain connects TRBV5-4 to TRBJ1-5, with D perhaps TRBD1 (5 bases). Germline V gives CDR1 SGHNT, CDR2 YYREEE (reference sequence). The CDR3 covers 15 residues. The germline V and J ends were trimmed by 0 bases and 4 bases, with 11 bases remaining between them. The CDR3 nucleotides are TGTGCCAGCAGCTTGGGGGGGGGAGAAAATCAGCCCCAGCATTTT. Translating gives CASSLGGGENQPQHF. The full variable domain, with the rest looked up from reference TRBV5-4 and TRBJ1-5, is ETGVTQSPTHLIKTRGQQVTLRCSSQSGHNTVSWYQQALGQGPQFIFQYYREEENGRGNFPPRFSGLQFPNYSSELNVNALELDDSALYLCASSLGGGENQPQHFGDGTRLSIL.